The clone carrying this T cell receptor (beta chain) has only one observation. Its target is not known. The data were taken from a study of graft-versus-host responses after intestinal transplantation. Background on the study: All recipients were given anti-thymocyte globulin induction, and tacrolimus and steroids were then administered for three to four years. Study-level points and caveats: Marrow from the recipient contained GvH clones, some of which had appeared first in ileum or blood. Graft-donor T cell macrochimerism in patients accompanied high graft-versus-host to host-versus-graft clonal ratios in allografts.

TCRdb's table, derived via immunoSEQ multiplex PCR, lists solely in-frame clones and lacks some. The table has about 90,000 clones, roughly 92% seen once. Germline CDR1 is ENHRY and CDR2 is SYGVKD. V was trimmed by 0 bases and J by 4 bases, leaving 12 bases between them. The CDR3 loop spans 15 amino acids. The receptor's source is a human donor who received an intestinal transplant. The specimen comprised unstimulated CD4+ T cells sorted from spleen or lymph node cells, sampled before intestinal transplant. This chain links TRBV10-3 with TRBJ2-5, with TRBD2 as a possible D gene (5 bases). CDR3: CAISESTRGRETQYF. In nucleotides, the CDR3 is TGTGCCATCAGTGAGTCGACTCGCGGGCGAGAGACCCAGTACTTC.